A selection of T cell receptor beta chains follows, all from one sample in a study of blood T cell repertoires in COVID-19. The repertoire was sequenced with immunoSEQ multiplex PCR; TCRdb's copy has only in-frame clones and lacks some. In the table there are about 70,000 clones, 79% of which are singletons. Input material: peripheral blood. These receptor sequences come from a woman in her sixties with acute or convalescent COVID-19. Both conserved end residues are part of each CDR3.

V gene | CDR3 protein
TRBV11-2 | CASSLDRIQPQHF
TRBV7-9 | CASSYGTGIYGYTF
TRBV6-5 | CASSWDSLNGYTF
TRBV7-2 | CASPTSGQGYGYTF
TRBV28 | CASSPLPARGNAEAFF
TRBV9 | CASSVGQGSGGYTF
TRBV19 | CASSDPLAGRYEQYF
TRBV30 | CACRTGGVPAFF
TRBV6-5 | CASRSRETQYF
TRBV7-8 | CASSLGTSGGDEQYF
TRBV6-2/TRBV6-3 | CASSSVFAGLYEQYF
TRBV2 | CASSEDIATQYF
TRBV7-2 | CASSLDRSQRAQHF
TRBV2 | CASSRIATDTQYF
TRBV5-4 | CASSLTGGPGETQYF
TRBV4-1 | CASSQDTRRDLQTQYF
TRBV29-1 | CSVEDQGEKLFF
TRBV7-9 | CASSFPWGGRNTEAFF
TRBV11-2 | CASSGQGWTEAFF
TRBV13 | CASSSAPGLAGGRLNNEQFF
TRBV4-3 | CASSRVIGDRYEQYF
TRBV11-3 | CASSLDAHPTDTQYF
TRBV9 | CASSQGLALADTQYF
TRBV7-3 | CASSLTPSGGIPSTDTQYF
TRBV7-6 | CASSLVTGATEAFF
TRBV27 | CASSRGQAEAFF
TRBV7-8 | CASSAIGTGAYEQYF
TRBV6-1 | CASSESGGPYEQYF
TRBV18 | CASSPYATNEKLFF
TRBV6-5 | CASRDRAPTEAFF
TRBV6-5 | CASSPLYGYTF
TRBV9 | CASSVAVGHYEQYF
TRBV6-5 | CASSYSGGRNTEAFF
TRBV5-5 | CASSLASSGSYNEQFF
TRBV11-2 | CASSSINRVTIYEQYF
TRBV6-2/TRBV6-3 | CASSYEVRGRRTEAFF
TRBV12-5 | CASGPGIKGQPQHF
TRBV6-6 | CASRQNRDRSYEQYF
TRBV5-4 | CASARARGANVLTF
TRBV6-5 | CASSYEIGGPEAFF
TRBV18 | CASSPDSTYEQYF
TRBV5-1 | CASSLEGGSQETQYF
TRBV9 | CASSVETGGAATEAFF
TRBV4-3 | CASSQGPTQYF
TRBV3-1/TRBV3-2 | CASSQSGTDTQYF
TRBV5-1 | CASSPGDRDNQPQHF
TRBV19 | CASSILSGGATDTQYF
TRBV11-2 | CASSPSRGTGTEAFF
TRBV6-1 | CASSDASGYTGELFF
TRBV19 | CASSDPGTTINEQFF
TRBV5-1 | CASSLGRGSSSYNEQFF
TRBV11-2 | CASSRGGRGGTGELFF
TRBV3-1/TRBV3-2 | CASSRTGAESTIYF
TRBV4-1 | CASSQVDIVAFYGYTF
TRBV13 | CASSLVGEGGANVLTF
TRBV27 | CASSSSGYEQYF
TRBV6-5 | CASSLDTPPEQYF
TRBV5-1 | CASSLEQGRGYTF
TRBV2 | CASSMDTGGYEQYF
TRBV9 | CASSPGFAYGYTF